Listed here are 12 T cell receptor beta chains from one sample, sequenced in a study of early T cells in non-severe SARS-CoV-2 infection. TCRdb reanalysed the 5' RACE reads using MiXCR and keeps one entry per CDR3 protein. The sample holds over 20,000 distinct CDR3 sequences, approximately 5% seen once. The sample comprised whole blood. The receptors here all came from an adult who was a healthcare worker with PCR-confirmed SARS-CoV-2 infection or an uninfected control (not recorded which).

The genes are TRBV6-1 and TRBJ2-5, with no clear D. CDR1 MNHNS and CDR2 SASEGT come from the germline V gene. The V and J ends lost 7 bases and 1 base respectively, with 7 bases between them. The CDR3 contains 12 residues. The CDR3 is CASTPTQETQYF. CDR3 DNA sequence: TGTGCCAGCACCCCAACCCAAGAGACCCAGTACTTC.

This clonotype was recorded at least ten times. The chain is built from TRBV3-1 and TRBJ2-3; D possibly uses TRBD1 or TRBD2 (5 bases each). In germline, CDR1 is LGHDT, CDR2 YNNKEL (reference sequence). The CDR3 covers 17 residues. V gave up 3 bases and J gave up 1 base, with 17 bases separating them. The CDR3 DNA reads TGTGCCAGCAGCCAGGTAACCGGGACCCTCGGCACAGATACGCAGTATTTT. Translating gives CASSQVTGTLGTDTQYF.

This chain links TRBV12-3 or TRBV12-4 with TRBJ1-5; 9 bases line up with TRBD1. The junction had 7 bases not matched to a gene; V was cut back by 5 bases and J by 2 bases. The CDR3 contains 16 residues. For the CDR3, the DNA is TGTGCCAGCAGTGTCCTCCGGACAGGGGGCAATCAGCCCCAGCATTTT. It is translated as CASSVLRTGGNQPQHF.

The rearrangement joins TRBV6-6 to TRBJ1-4; D not certain. The germline V gene encodes CDR1 MNHNY and CDR2 SVGAGI (reference sequence). This CDR3 has 15 residues. Between the trimmed V and J ends, which lost 2 bases and 4 bases, there was a span of 11 bases. CDR3 coding DNA: TGTGCCAGCAGTTACGCGTCCGGGAATAATGAAAAACTGTTTTTT. As protein: CASSYASGNNEKLFF.

This clonotype came up many times. This chain uses TRBV29-1 with TRBJ2-5; D perhaps matches TRBD2 (6 bases). Per germline, CDR1 SQVTM and CDR2 ANQGSEA. The CDR3 extends over 15 amino acids. The V and J ends lost 6 bases and 1 base respectively, with 18 bases between them. The CDR3 DNA sequence: TGCAGCGTCAAAGAGGGAGGCGGTGGCCAAGAGACCCAGTACTTC. This translates into CSVKEGGGGQETQYF.

This clonotype was seen only a few times. The chain is built from TRBV5-1 and TRBJ2-7; D gene ambiguous. The CDR3 consists of 12 residues. V lost 0 bases and J 4 bases, leaving 5 bases between the germline ends. Germline V lookup: CDR1 SGHRS, CDR2 YFSETQ. CDR3 sequence reads: CASSLVGYEQYF. The CDR3 region has the DNA TGCGCCAGCAGCTTGGTGGGGTACGAGCAGTACTTC.

This clonotype appeared many times. V and J are TRBV10-3 and TRBJ2-1; D tentatively fits TRBD1 or TRBD2 (5 bases each). Germline CDR1 reads ENHRY; CDR2 reads SYGVKD. This CDR3 is 13 amino acids long. V dropped 6 bases and J dropped 8 bases, with 14 bases sitting between them. CDR3 sequence: CAIRPGPVDEQFF. The CDR3 DNA reads as TGTGCCATCAGGCCGGGACCCGTAGATGAGCAGTTCTTC.

This clonotype was seen more than once but under ten times. The rearrangement joins TRBV28 to TRBJ2-7; D call uncertain. Germline V gene lookup returns CDR1 MDHEN and CDR2 SYDVKM. This CDR3 contains 13 residues. V was shortened by 5 bases and J by 4 bases, with 12 bases between the two germline ends. The CDR3 DNA reads as TGTGCCAGCAGTACCCGCGTCCGGTACGAGCAGTACTTC. It yields the protein CASSTRVRYEQYF.

This clonotype was seen ten or more times. The chain is built from TRBV29-1 and TRBJ2-3; 9 nucleotides agree with TRBD2. This CDR3 has 15 residues. Germline CDR1 reads SQVTM; CDR2 reads ANQGSEA. Losses at the gene ends were 2 bases for V and 2 bases for J; bases not matched to a gene: 5. The CDR3, as DNA: TGCAGCGTTGAAAAAGCGGGGGGTCCCACAGATACGCAGTATTTT. Its translation: CSVEKAGGPTDTQYF.

This clonotype was seen more than once but under ten times. The chain has TRBV7-6 and TRBJ2-3; possibly TRBD2 for D (5 bases). Trimming stripped 3 bases from V and 4 bases from J, with 23 bases between. This CDR3 is built from 18 residues. Germline V gives CDR1 SGHVS, CDR2 FNYEAQ. CDR3 DNA: TGTGCCAGCAGCTTTCGACCTCAGCAGCTTCGGGGTCCAGATACGCAGTATTTT. Translating gives CASSFRPQQLRGPDTQYF. The full variable domain, rest sourced from reference TRBV7-6 and TRBJ2-3, is GAGVSQSPRYKVTKRGQDVALRCDPISGHVSLYWYRQALGQGPEFLTYFNYEAQQDKSGLPNDRFSAERPEGSISTLTIQRTEQRDSAMYRCASSFRPQQLRGPDTQYFGPGTRLTVL.

This clonotype was recorded at least ten times. The rearrangement uses TRBV3-1 and TRBJ2-3; no clear D. Trimming took 7 bases from V and 5 from J, leaving 4 bases between them. Looked up from germline, CDR1 is LGHDT and CDR2 is YNNKEL (reference sequence). The CDR3 is 10 amino acids. The CDR3 coding sequence is TGTGCCAGCACGGGAGATACGCAGTATTTT. Translated, it gives CASTGDTQYF.

This clonotype showed up many times. The chain couples TRBV27 to TRBJ2-2; possibly TRBD2 for D (5 bases). The CDR3 has 12 amino acids. V lost 4 bases, J lost 8 bases, and 8 bases lay in between. Germline values: CDR1 MNHEY, CDR2 SMNVEV (reference sequence). This CDR3 is CASSWERGELFF. The DNA of the CDR3 is TGTGCCAGCAGTTGGGAGAGGGGGGAGCTGTTTTTT.